Presented here are 18 T cell receptor beta chains from one specimen sequenced in a study of CD8 T cells in Susac syndrome. RNA in amounts of roughly 0.5 to 1 ug was reverse transcribed with random hexamers. Each CDR3 protein is one row after TCRdb ran MiXCR on the immunoSEQ multiplex PCR reads. The sample lists around 140,000 distinct CDR3 sequences, 94% occurring once. The sequencing sample was made of CD4+ T cells from PBMCs. All receptors come from a human donor in good health.

The gene calls are TRBV5-1 and TRBJ2-5; possible D gene TRBD2, 5 bases. V was trimmed by 0 bases and J by 4 bases, leaving 22 bases between them. The CDR3 loop spans 18 amino acids. Per the germline V gene, CDR1 is SGHRS and CDR2 is YFSETQ. The CDR3, as DNA: TGCGCCAGCAGCTTGGAACCTAGTAAGCTAGCCGCTAGAGAGACCCAGTACTTC. This gives the protein CASSLEPSKLAARETQYF.

The V call is TRBV9, the J call TRBJ2-7; 8 bases map to TRBD1. The CDR3 totals 15 residues. Germline CDR1 reads SGDLS; CDR2 reads YYNGEE. After removal of 0 bases from V and 0 bases from J, the junction contained 2 bases not matched to a gene. The CDR3 here is CASSVGQGASYEQYF. The CDR3 bases are TGTGCCAGCAGCGTAGGGCAGGGGGCCTCCTACGAGCAGTACTTC.

The chain employs TRBV28 and TRBJ1-1; 7 bases line up with TRBD1. Germline V gene data show CDR1 as MDHEN and CDR2 as SYDVKM. The CDR3 runs to 15 residues. V gave up 5 bases and J gave up 3 bases; unmatched junction bases: 9. This CDR3 is CASSPGEGAYTEAFF. In nucleotides, the CDR3 is TGTGCCAGCAGTCCCGGGGAGGGGGCCTACACTGAAGCTTTCTTT.

The rearrangement uses TRBV7-9 and TRBJ2-5; D not resolved. The CDR3 spans 14 residues. Between the trimmed V and J ends, which lost 10 bases and 1 base, there was a span of 16 bases. Germline V gene sequence: CDR1 SEHNR, CDR2 FQNEAQ (reference sequence). The CDR3 spells CAIRRYQIQETQYF. The DNA for the CDR3 is TGTGCCATCCGAAGGTATCAGATCCAAGAGACCCAGTACTTC.

The chain recombines TRBV5-1 with TRBJ2-3; a possible D gene is TRBD2 (5 bases). The CDR3 is 15 residues long. Germline CDR1 SGHRS, CDR2 YFSETQ. V was trimmed by 3 bases and J by 5 bases, leaving 16 bases between them. The CDR3 is CASSSGIPVGDTQYF. The DNA of the CDR3 is TGCGCCAGCAGCTCCGGGATCCCCGTGGGAGATACGCAGTATTTT.

V and J are TRBV3-1 and TRBJ1-1; D unresolved. Germline lookup yields CDR1 LGHDT and CDR2 YNNKEL (reference sequence). Trimming shortened V by 1 base and J by 8 bases, and 11 bases separated the two germline ends. The CDR3 totals 13 residues. CDR3 sequence: CASSQAGRIEAFF. The CDR3 bases are TGTGCCAGCAGCCAAGCTGGGCGGATAGAAGCTTTCTTT.

V gene TRBV9 combines with J gene TRBJ2-3, with 7 bases matching TRBD2. The CDR3 covers 18 residues. Germline-derived CDR1 and CDR2 are SGDLS and YYNGEE. The V and J ends lost 4 bases and 0 bases, in that order; junction bases with no gene match: 14. The CDR3 bases are TGTGCCAGCAGCCAGAGGTCACTAGCGAGTGCTAGCACAGATACGCAGTATTTT. Its protein product is CASSQRSLASASTDTQYF.

The chain has TRBV10-2 and TRBJ1-1; TRBD1 aligns across 7 bases. This CDR3 has 15 residues. CDR1 and CDR2 (germline): WSHSY, SAAADI. V lost 4 bases, J lost 5 bases, and 10 bases stayed unmatched. CDR3 sequence reads: CASSGQGVGGTEAFF. Here the CDR3 DNA reads TGCGCCAGCAGTGGACAGGGAGTGGGTGGGACTGAAGCTTTCTTT.

The rearrangement joins TRBV3-1 to TRBJ2-3, with 7 positions matching TRBD2. Unmatched junction bases numbered 15, after V lost 3 bases and J lost 3 bases. The CDR3 runs 18 residues. Germline V gene lookup returns CDR1 LGHDT and CDR2 YNNKEL (reference sequence). The CDR3 here is CASSHRPGGVAVTDTQYF. CDR3 nucleotides: TGTGCCAGCAGCCATAGGCCTGGGGGGGTAGCGGTGACAGATACGCAGTATTTT.

This chain joins TRBV5-5 and TRBJ2-7, with 9 bases fitting TRBD2. With 4 bases clipped from V and 3 bases from J, the junction kept 11 bases outside the gene matches. CDR3 length: 16 residues. Germline CDR1 and CDR2: SGHKS and YYEKEE (reference sequence). The CDR3 region has the DNA TGTGCCAGCAGCCTGGGGGCTAGCGGGATGAGCTACGAGCAGTACTTC. Translation: CASSLGASGMSYEQYF.

The table lists this clonotype with a count of one. The chain combines TRBV5-1 with TRBJ2-7; D gene uncertain. Trimming took off 3 bases at V and 0 bases at J, with 13 bases between the two ends. CDR3 length: 15 residues. Germline CDR1 and CDR2: SGHRS and YFSETQ. The CDR3 sequence: CASSSGASPSYEQYF. The CDR3 region has the DNA TGCGCCAGCAGCTCAGGAGCTTCTCCCTCCTACGAGCAGTACTTC.

The chain employs TRBV2 and TRBJ2-7; 9 nucleotides agree with TRBD1. V gave up 5 bases and J gave up 0 bases; unmatched junction bases: 5. CDR3 length: 15 residues. CDR1 is SNHLY, CDR2 FYNNEI, per germline. As DNA, the CDR3 is TGTGCCAGCAGTTGGGGACAGGGTTTCTCCTACGAGCAGTACTTC. Translation gives CASSWGQGFSYEQYF.

The rearrangement uses TRBV28 and TRBJ1-1; TRBD1 is a possible D gene (6 bases). V lost 6 bases to trimming and J lost 5 bases, with 13 bases between them. Germline CDR1 MDHEN, CDR2 SYDVKM. CDR3 length equals 13 residues. The DNA for the CDR3 is TGTGCCAGCAGCATAGGGGGGAAGACTGAAGCTTTCTTT. It codes for CASSIGGKTEAFF.

This clonotype was seen just once. V and J are TRBV5-1 and TRBJ2-2, with TRBD2 matching 9 bases. V lost 4 bases, J lost 3 bases, and 16 bases stayed unmatched. There are 19 residues in the CDR3. CDR1 and CDR2 from the germline V gene are SGHRS and YFSETQ. Here the CDR3 reads CASSPGDSGSVGYTGELFF. The CDR3 DNA is TGCGCCAGCAGCCCGGGCGATAGCGGGAGTGTTGGGTACACCGGGGAGCTGTTTTTT.

The CDR3 nucleotides are TGTGCCAGTAGTACACGTGATTCCAGGGGCGTAGGCTACACCTTC. It specifies CASSTRDSRGVGYTF. The J gene is TRBJ1-2, the V gene TRBV19; TRBD1 is a possible D gene (6 bases). The CDR3 totals 15 residues. Trimming stripped 4 bases from V and 8 bases from J, with 20 bases between. The V gene's germline CDR1 is LNHDA and CDR2 SQIVND (reference sequence).

The genes are TRBV18 and TRBJ2-7; 7 bases match TRBD1. CDR1 is KGHSH and CDR2 is LQKENI in the germline V gene. The J segment lost 0 bases and the V segment lost 5 bases, leaving 7 bases of the junction unmatched. This CDR3 is built from 15 residues. The CDR3 nucleotides are TGTGCCAGCTCAACCGGACAGGTATCCTCCTACGAGCAGTACTTC. This gives the protein CASSTGQVSSYEQYF.

The chain is built from TRBV25-1 and TRBJ1-1, with D uncertain. The length of the CDR3 is 14 residues. V dropped 1 base and J dropped 3 bases, with 9 bases sitting between them. The V gene's germline CDR1 is MGHDK and CDR2 SYGVNS. CDR3 sequence (DNA): TGTGCCAGCAGTGAATCAGGAGGTTACACTGAAGCTTTCTTT. Protein product: CASSESGGYTEAFF.

The rearrangement joins TRBV5-1 to TRBJ2-1; 8 positions agree with TRBD2. The ends lost 1 base at V and 16 bases at J; junction bases unmatched: 7. Per germline, CDR1 SGHRS and CDR2 YFSETQ. This CDR3 region has 12 residues. In DNA form, the CDR3 reads TGCGCCAGCAGCTTGAATAGCGGGGTTTTCTTCTTC. This translates into CASSLNSGVFFF.